Below, 23 T cell receptor beta chains from the same sample are listed, as sequenced in a study of Ad26.COV2.S vaccination and SARS-CoV-2 variants. Specified treatment: 15 to 20 received Ad26.COV2.S at low or high dose, single or two shots; 5 received placebo; per-sample allocation not given. Sampling was done on day 63 after the first vaccine or placebo injection. The table came from immunoSEQ multiplex PCR; TCRdb's copy has only in-frame clones and leaves some out. Here the sample spans fewer than 500,000 clones, about 88% being singletons. The sequenced sample was peripheral blood, obtained in a trial of Ad26.COV2.S vaccine versus placebo. The receptors here all came from a person between 18 and 65 years old who received the Ad26.COV2.S COVID-19 vaccine or a placebo.

The chain employs TRBV11-3 and TRBJ1-1; no clear D. The V and J ends lost 2 bases and 4 bases respectively, with 11 bases between them. The CDR3 has 14 amino acids. Germline assignment: CDR1 SGHNT and CDR2 YENEEA. The CDR3 spells CASSLWVDGTEAFF. The CDR3 nucleotides read TGTGCCAGCAGCTTATGGGTGGACGGCACTGAAGCTTTCTTT.

DNA of the CDR3: TGTGCCAGCAGTGACGGCAGCCAGGGTTTATTTAATGAAAAACTGTTTTTT. Translating it yields CASSDGSQGLFNEKLFF. V and J are TRBV2 and TRBJ1-4, with D maybe TRBD1 (5 bases). Trimming shortened V by 3 bases and J by 4 bases, and 18 bases separated the two germline ends. The CDR3 extends over 17 amino acids. Germline CDR1 SNHLY, CDR2 FYNNEI.

The J gene is TRBJ2-3, the V gene TRBV14, with D tentatively TRBD1 (7 bases). V lost 3 bases and J lost 8, with 12 bases in between. This CDR3 region has 13 residues. Looked up from germline, CDR1 is SGHDN and CDR2 is FVKESK. CDR3 in DNA: TGTGCCAGCAGCCATAACAGGGGAGGTACGCAGTATTTT. This gives the protein CASSHNRGGTQYF.

The rearrangement uses TRBV5-1 and TRBJ2-5, with TRBD2 identical over 7 bases. The CDR3 covers 16 residues. Germline V gene data show CDR1 as SGHRS and CDR2 as YFSETQ. V was pared by 4 bases and J by 5 bases, with 14 bases of the junction left unmatched. The CDR3 region is CASSPRGGTGLETQYF. CDR3 in DNA: TGCGCCAGCAGCCCCCGGGGAGGGACGGGTTTGGAGACCCAGTACTTC.

This clone showed up just once. CDR3 coding DNA: TGTGCCAGCAGCGCCGAGGGCGGGAGGGGGGATACGCAGTATTTT. Residues: CASSAEGGRGDTQYF. The chain combines TRBV9 with TRBJ2-3; 9 bases agree with TRBD2. This CDR3 has 15 amino acids. Looked up from germline, CDR1 is SGDLS and CDR2 is YYNGEE. After removal of 3 bases from V and 6 bases from J, the junction contained 8 bases not matched to a gene.

The chain uses TRBV4-3 and TRBJ2-5, with TRBD1 as a possible D gene (6 bases). Germline lookup yields CDR1 LGHNA and CDR2 YSLEER. The ends were cut back, 1 base at V and 1 base at J, with 10 bases in the middle. There are 15 residues in the CDR3. The DNA of the CDR3 is TGCGCCAGCAGCCAAGCACGGGACACCCAAGAGACCCAGTACTTC. Translation gives CASSQARDTQETQYF.

The chain employs TRBV11-2 and TRBJ1-1; 9 bases match TRBD1. J lost 0 bases, V lost 7 bases, and 18 bases had no gene match. The CDR3 has 19 residues. CDR1 is SGHAT and CDR2 is FQNNGV in the germline V gene. CDR3 region: CASISAGTGSFSMNTEAFF. CDR3 DNA: TGTGCCAGCATCTCCGCCGGGACAGGGAGTTTTTCGATGAACACTGAAGCTTTCTTT.

This clone has only a few counts. This chain uses TRBV9 with TRBJ1-3; TRBD1 is a possible D gene (5 bases). The V gene lost 3 bases and the J gene lost 1 base, with 17 bases spanning the gap. This CDR3 is built from 17 residues. From germline, CDR1 is SGDLS and CDR2 YYNGEE. The CDR3 protein is CASSDQMTTGSGNTIYF. CDR3 nucleotide sequence: TGTGCCAGCAGCGACCAGATGACAACAGGATCTGGAAACACCATATATTTT.

This clone occurred once. The rearrangement links TRBV30 to TRBJ1-5, with D perhaps TRBD1 (6 bases). CDR1 GTSNPN and CDR2 SVGIG come from the germline V gene (reference sequence). The CDR3 runs 14 residues. V lost 3 bases and J 5 bases, leaving 14 bases between the germline ends. DNA for the CDR3: TGTGCCTGGAGCCTCGGACAGCCGGATCAGCCCCAGCATTTT. Its translation: CAWSLGQPDQPQHF.

The chain couples TRBV18 to TRBJ2-5; the D gene is possibly TRBD2 (6 bases). Germline CDR1 KGHSH, CDR2 LQKENI. The CDR3 spans 15 residues. V lost 0 bases to trimming and J lost 5 bases, with 13 bases between them. CDR3 amino acids: CASSPPAGGGETQYF. DNA for the CDR3: TGTGCCAGCTCACCACCGGCCGGGGGTGGGGAGACCCAGTACTTC. The full variable domain, rest sourced from reference TRBV18 and TRBJ2-5, is NAGVMQNPRHLVRRRGQEARLRCSPMKGHSHVYWYRQLPEEGLKFMVYLQKENIIDESGMPKERFSAEFPKEGPSILRIQQVVRGDSAAYFCASSPPAGGGETQYFGPGTRLLVL.

This rearrangement joins TRBV20-1 to TRBJ2-3; unclear D gene. V lost 3 bases and J lost 6, with 7 bases in between. This CDR3 region has 11 residues. Germline V CDR1 and CDR2: DFQATT, SNEGSKA (reference sequence). The CDR3 loop is CSASHGDTQYF. CDR3 coding DNA: TGCAGTGCTAGCCATGGGGATACGCAGTATTTT.

In its sample, this clone was seen once. This chain connects TRBV13 to TRBJ2-2, with D maybe TRBD2 (6 bases). Per germline, CDR1 PRHDT and CDR2 FYEKMQ (reference sequence). The CDR3 extends over 16 amino acids. Trimming shortened V by 2 bases and J by 2 bases, and 12 bases separated the two germline ends. The CDR3 here is CASSLYGGTNTGELFF. Written as DNA, the CDR3 is TGTGCCAGCAGCTTATATGGCGGGACTAACACCGGGGAGCTGTTTTTT. The whole variable domain, filled in from reference TRBV13 and TRBJ2-2, reads AAGVIQSPRHLIKEKRETATLKCYPIPRHDTVYWYQQGPGQDPQFLISFYEKMQSDKGSIPDRFSAQQFSDYHSELNMSSLELGDSALYFCASSLYGGTNTGELFFGEGSRLTVL.

V is TRBV7-2 and J is TRBJ1-6, with TRBD1 as a possible D gene (6 bases). The CDR3 runs to 15 residues. Per germline, CDR1 SGHTA and CDR2 FQGNSA. V lost 4 bases to trimming and J lost 7 bases, with 14 bases between them. CDR3 loop: CASSSSQGWNSPLHF. In DNA, the CDR3 is TGTGCCAGCAGCTCCAGTCAGGGGTGGAATTCACCCCTCCACTTT. Full variable domain (remainder filled in from reference TRBV7-2 and TRBJ1-6): GAGVSQSPSNKVTEKGKDVELRCDPISGHTALYWYRQSLGQGLEFLIYFQGNSAPDKSGLPSDRFSAERTGGSVSTLTIQRTQQEDSAVYLCASSSSQGWNSPLHFGNGTRLTVT.

The gene calls are TRBV7-9 and TRBJ2-5; D gene uncertain. Germline CDR1 SEHNR, CDR2 FQNEAQ (reference sequence). The V gene lost 1 base and the J gene lost 0 bases, with 12 bases spanning the gap. CDR3 length: 16 residues. This CDR3 is CASSLGRTADQETQYF. The CDR3, as DNA: TGTGCCAGCAGCTTAGGGCGGACCGCTGACCAAGAGACCCAGTACTTC.

The CDR3 nucleotides read TGTGCCAGCAGAGGGGCCCGCCCAAGTTCCCACTATGGCTACACCTTC. Translated, it gives CASRGARPSSHYGYTF. The chain recombines TRBV28 with TRBJ1-2; tentatively, D is TRBD1 (5 bases). CDR1 MDHEN and CDR2 SYDVKM come from the germline V gene. V was cut by 6 bases and J by 3 bases, with 20 bases left in between. There are 16 residues in the CDR3.

Note on this clone: Other DNA sequences in the sample encode the same CDR3. This chain links TRBV19 with TRBJ1-5; D uncertain. The CDR3 loop spans 12 amino acids. CDR1 and CDR2 from the germline V gene are LNHDA and SQIVND (reference sequence). Trimming took 3 bases from V and 6 from J, leaving 6 bases between them. The CDR3 reads CASSIRSQPQHF. DNA for the CDR3: TGTGCCAGTAGTATTCGATCTCAGCCCCAGCATTTT.

The rearrangement links TRBV28 to TRBJ2-2, with D hard to call. V shed 8 bases and J shed 2 bases, with 15 bases lying between them. CDR1 and CDR2 from the germline V gene are MDHEN and SYDVKM. This CDR3 is 15 amino acids long. The chain's CDR3 is CASSRHTLNTGELFF. CDR3 coding DNA: TGTGCCAGCTCCCGTCATACTCTTAACACCGGGGAGCTGTTTTTT.

This clone appeared a few times. The rearrangement links TRBV6-2 or TRBV6-3 to TRBJ1-5; D call uncertain. Trimming shortened V by 2 bases and J by 2 bases, and 10 bases separated the two germline ends. The length of the CDR3 is 15 residues. Germline V gene sequence: CDR1 MNHEY, CDR2 SVGEGT. The CDR3 loop is CASSYTFRGNQPQHF. The CDR3 bases are TGTGCCAGCAGTTACACGTTCCGGGGCAATCAGCCCCAGCATTTT.

This clone has a handful of counts. This chain uses TRBV4-3 with TRBJ1-3; D not certain. CDR3 length: 16 amino acids. From germline, CDR1 is LGHNA and CDR2 YSLEER. Trimming left V 7 bases short and J 0 bases short, with 16 bases between. The CDR3 loop is CASTKSPGTSGNTIYF. CDR3 DNA sequence: TGCGCCAGCACCAAGTCCCCCGGCACCTCTGGAAACACCATATATTTT.

On this clone itself: Other DNA sequences within the sample encode an identical CDR3. For the CDR3, the DNA is TGTGCCAGCTCACCAGTGGGACGAGAGACCCAGTACTTC. It codes for CASSPVGRETQYF. V and J are TRBV18 and TRBJ2-5; D is tentatively TRBD1 or TRBD2 (5 bases each). The CDR3 totals 13 residues. Germline CDR1 is KGHSH and CDR2 is LQKENI. V gave up 2 bases and J gave up 4 bases, with 8 bases separating them.

The J gene is TRBJ1-4, the V gene TRBV29-1; a weak D match, TRBD1 (6 bases). Trimming cost V 8 bases and J 8 bases, with 21 bases left between them. This CDR3 comprises 14 residues. Germline lookup yields CDR1 SQVTM and CDR2 ANQGSEA. The CDR3 DNA reads TGCAGCACACATCCCAGGGACAATCAGGAAAAACTGTTTTTT. Amino acid sequence: CSTHPRDNQEKLFF.

This clone was detected only once. The chain employs TRBV2 and TRBJ2-5; weak D call: TRBD2 (5 bases). V was clipped by 2 bases and J by 5 bases, with 15 bases between them. This CDR3 contains 15 residues. CDR1 and CDR2 (germline): SNHLY, FYNNEI. In nucleotides, the CDR3 is TGTGCCAGCAGTGAATCCCTCGGACTTAGGGAGACCCAGTACTTC. Amino acid sequence: CASSESLGLRETQYF.

This CDR3 is CATSDSTGAGNTIYF. Here the CDR3 DNA reads TGTGCCACCAGTGATTCGACAGGGGCTGGAAACACCATATATTTT. This chain connects TRBV24-1 to TRBJ1-3; 8 nucleotides match TRBD1. The germline V gene has CDR1 KGHDR and CDR2 SFDVKD. Trimming took 2 bases from V and 2 from J; bases not matched to a gene: 1. The CDR3 runs 15 residues.